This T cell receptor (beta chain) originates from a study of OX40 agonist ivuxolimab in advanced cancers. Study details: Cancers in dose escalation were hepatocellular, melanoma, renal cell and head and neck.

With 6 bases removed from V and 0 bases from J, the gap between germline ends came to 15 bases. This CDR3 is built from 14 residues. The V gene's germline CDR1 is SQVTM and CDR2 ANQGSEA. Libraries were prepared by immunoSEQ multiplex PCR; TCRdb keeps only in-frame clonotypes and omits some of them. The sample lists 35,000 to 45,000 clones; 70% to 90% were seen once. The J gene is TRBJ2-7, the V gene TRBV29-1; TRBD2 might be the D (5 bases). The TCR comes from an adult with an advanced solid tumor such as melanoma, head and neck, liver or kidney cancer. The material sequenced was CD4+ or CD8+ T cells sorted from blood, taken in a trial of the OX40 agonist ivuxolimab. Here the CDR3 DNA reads TGCAGCGTACTACTAGTACAGAACTCCTACGAGCAGTACTTC. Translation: CSVLLVQNSYEQYF.